The text below deals with one T cell receptor (beta chain). Its antigen remains undetermined. Base qualities are not recorded, but no much larger clone differs from it by a single base. Sequencing of TCR beta CDR3 regions was performed at survey depth on the immunoSEQ platform. The QIAamp DNA micro kit was used to extract genomic DNA from every cultured and uncultured CD8+ T cell population. Turning to the authors' computational methods: Samples with fewer than 5,000 productive reads were excluded, which removed about 6% of the roughly 80 HIV peptide-stimulated cultures. A MANAFEST web app trimmed sequences to CDR3 and removed nonproductive sequences, CDR3s under 5 amino acids, and those not starting C or ending F/W. To count as antigen-specific, a clonotype had to be expanded in at least 2 of 3 replicates compared with the no-peptide control at FDR 0.01, and only within one epitope family. Specific clonotypes also needed at least fivefold higher frequency than in wells stimulated with peptides from other epitope families. TCRdb took this table from immuneACCESS and kept in-frame rearrangements with V and J called. Such tables lack part of the clones; where checked against another copy, unresolved V genes explain under half of the gap, and the rest is unexplained. V and J calls and clone size are copied from that table; D and trimming were computed from the DNA. The sample table holds about 4,500 clones, of which approximately 65% were seen once. Together, the top ten hold around 40% of the sample.

After removal of 5 bases from V and 9 bases from J, the junction retains 7 bases not matched to a gene. In the germline V gene, CDR1 corresponds to MNHEY and CDR2 to SVGAGI. Its CDR3 holds 15 amino acids, cysteine through phenylalanine. The entry retains the CDR3 DNA only, 45 bases that are in frame from base 1. The EasySep Human CD8+ T Cell Enrichment Kit was used on day 10 to isolate CD8+ T cells from every culture. These data come from a study of CD8 T cell repertoires and HIV-1 epitope variants (dated by TCRdb to 2020 to 2022). The study in broad terms: In separate culture wells, T cells were stimulated with each of twenty-five peptides that represented autologous and known Gag and Nef epitope variants. The cultures were grown for more than 9 days in IMDM with gentamicin, and half of the media was changed on days 3 and 7 with IL-2, IL-7 and IL-15 added. T cells were enriched using the EasySep Human T Cell Enrichment Kit and then co-cultured with an equal number of autologous T cell-negative cells acting as antigen-presenting cells. An aliquot of 1M T cells was saved as an uncultured baseline condition, separate from the 75 to 95 T cell cultures. A total of around 84 T cell cultures were run, with each culture condition done in triplicate except for one peptide, which was done in duplicate. The control conditions were a CMV, EBV and flu peptide pool, the Ebola AY9 epitope as a negative control, and a well with no peptide. The epitopes tested covered three Gag epitope families plus Nef HW9 and YT9. General findings and caveats noted by the study authors: About five clonotypes recognized the Nef KF9 family and one clonotype recognized the HW9 family, while no responses were seen to the TAALDMSHF plasma variant. Only TCR beta chains were identified by the assay, and proliferation to antigen, not T cell function or cytokine profile, was indicated. Nine or ten antigen-specific TCR beta clonotypes were identified, of which six appeared to be cross-reactive for autologous or known escape epitope variants.

The sequence is built from TRBV6-5 and TRBJ2-1; TRBD2 agrees with 13 junctional bases. What was sequenced was cultured CD8+ T cells derived from PBMCs. This TCR came from a male donor with HIV. The sequenced DNA is TGTGCCAGCAGTCGGGGACTAGCGGGACCCACTGAGCAGTTCTTC. This codes for CASSRGLAGPTEQFF.